The T cell receptor beta chain described here comes from a study of T cell changes during pregnancy in multiple sclerosis. From germline, CDR1 is LGHNA and CDR2 YNFKEQ. The CDR3 is 15 residues long. The V and J ends lost 0 bases and 1 base respectively, with 10 bases between them. Measured with immunoSEQ multiplex PCR; TCRdb has only the in-frame clones, and not every one. The repertoire has approximately 43,000 clones, less than 95% of them found once; the top ten carry approximately 9.1%. The sample in question was CD8+ T cells from peripheral blood mononuclear cells, obtained in the first trimester of pregnancy. This sequence joins TRBV4-2 and TRBJ2-7; D is unresolved. This clonotype was sampled from a female donor with multiple sclerosis, enrolled in a pregnancy study. CDR3 sequence: CASSQEDAASYEQYF. In nucleotides, the CDR3 is TGTGCCAGCAGCCAAGAAGACGCGGCATCCTACGAGCAGTACTTC.